These 28 T cell receptor beta chains were sequenced from one sample in a study of T cells in Graves' hyperthyroidism and ophthalmopathy. Amplified TCR beta CDR3 regions came from RNA transcripts. Researchers ran a first-round RT-PCR on the TCR CDR3 using the HTBI primer set. In TCRdb, the multiplex PCR reads were re-called with MiXCR into one record per CDR3 protein. The sample lists roughly 330,000 distinct CDR3 sequences; 16% were seen once. The specimen was blood. The receptors were sampled from a man between 25 and 39 years old with Graves' hyperthyroidism.

At least ten counts were recorded for this clonotype. The chain uses TRBV7-8 and TRBJ1-1; 7 bases align to TRBD1. CDR1 is SGHVS, CDR2 FQNEAQ, per germline. The CDR3 has 15 residues. Unmatched junction bases numbered 7, after V lost 3 bases and J lost 3 bases. The CDR3 coding sequence is TGTGCCAGCAGCTTCCGAAGGGGGCGCGACACTGAAGCTTTCTTT. Translating gives CASSFRRGRDTEAFF.

This clonotype was counted ten times or more. The chain joins TRBV29-1 to TRBJ1-5; 12 nucleotides align to TRBD1. The V gene end was trimmed by 1 base and the J gene end by 2 bases; junction bases not matched to a gene: 15. The length of the CDR3 is 20 residues. CDR1 is SQVTM and CDR2 is ANQGSEA in the germline V gene. This CDR3 reads CSVEAPGTGGRWAGNQPQHF. The DNA of the CDR3 is TGCAGCGTTGAAGCCCCCGGGACAGGGGGCCGGTGGGCTGGCAATCAGCCCCAGCATTTT.

This clonotype was picked up a small number of times. The genes are TRBV15 and TRBJ2-1, with no clear D. Trimming took off 0 bases at V and 0 bases at J, with 3 bases between the two ends. The CDR3 has 14 amino acids. Germline assignment: CDR1 LNHNV and CDR2 YYDKDF (reference sequence). CDR3 amino acids: CATSRDNSYNEQFF. The CDR3 nucleotides are TGTGCCACCAGCAGAGATAACTCCTACAATGAGCAGTTCTTC.

There are many counts of this clonotype. The chain links TRBV18 to TRBJ1-6; no firm D call. Germline V CDR1 and CDR2: KGHSH, LQKENI. V was clipped by 3 bases and J by 5 bases, with 14 bases between them. There are 16 residues in the CDR3. DNA for the CDR3: TGTGCCAGCTCACCCGCGTCCGGTCCCGATAATTCACCCCTCCACTTT. This sequence encodes CASSPASGPDNSPLHF.

The J gene is TRBJ2-7, the V gene TRBV28; 9 bases align to TRBD2. After removal of 3 bases from V and 5 bases from J, the junction contained 5 bases not matched to a gene. The CDR3 is 14 amino acids. CDR1 is MDHEN, CDR2 SYDVKM, per germline. CDR3: CASSFAGGIDEQYF. CDR3 coding DNA: TGTGCCAGCAGTTTTGCGGGAGGGATCGACGAGCAGTACTTC.

This chain links TRBV4-1 with TRBJ2-7, with 10 nucleotides matching TRBD1. The CDR3 is 16 residues long. Germline values: CDR1 MGHRA, CDR2 YSYEKL. J was trimmed by 1 base and V by 3 bases; bases with no gene match: 6. The CDR3 nucleotides read TGCGCCAGCAGCCACGCTCCGGGACAGGGGTCCTACGAGCAGTACTTC. Amino acids: CASSHAPGQGSYEQYF.

The chain has TRBV9 and TRBJ2-1; D call uncertain. V shed 0 bases and J shed 2 bases, with 12 bases lying between them. The CDR3 spans 16 residues. CDR1 and CDR2 (germline): SGDLS, YYNGEE. The CDR3 sequence is CASSVAPLGTYNEQFF. CDR3 nucleotide sequence: TGTGCCAGCAGCGTAGCCCCTCTTGGTACCTACAATGAGCAGTTCTTC.

This clonotype was observed many times. The chain has TRBV27 and TRBJ1-4, with a tentative D call TRBD1 (5 bases). The V end lost 5 bases, the J end lost 7 bases, and 11 bases lay between the germline ends. In germline, CDR1 is MNHEY, CDR2 SMNVEV (reference sequence). The CDR3 length is 13 residues. The CDR3 is CASSHRQFEKLFF. CDR3 in DNA: TGTGCCAGCAGTCATCGACAGTTTGAAAAACTGTTTTTT.

This clonotype has a count of ten or more. The rearrangement uses TRBV29-1 and TRBJ2-1; 8 nucleotides line up with TRBD2. Germline V gene sequence: CDR1 SQVTM, CDR2 ANQGSEA. This CDR3 has 12 residues. V gave up 6 bases and J gave up 8 bases; unmatched junction bases: 6. The CDR3 nucleotides read TGCAGCGTCGGGAGCGGGAGCGATGAGCAGTTCTTC. It codes for CSVGSGSDEQFF.

This clonotype came up a few times. This chain connects TRBV5-1 to TRBJ2-5, with D perhaps given as TRBD1 or TRBD2 (6 bases each). The V end was cut by 0 bases, the J end by 5 bases, with 17 bases between. Germline V lookup: CDR1 SGHRS, CDR2 YFSETQ. This CDR3 contains 16 residues. The CDR3 is CASSLVGGQVGETQYF. The CDR3 nucleotides are TGCGCCAGCAGCTTGGTGGGGGGCCAAGTGGGGGAGACCCAGTACTTC. The whole variable domain, remainder taken from reference TRBV5-1 and TRBJ2-5, is KAGVTQTPRYLIKTRGQQVTLSCSPISGHRSVSWYQQTPGQGLQFLFEYFSETQRNKGNFPGRFSGRQFSNSRSEMNVSTLELGDSALYLCASSLVGGQVGETQYFGPGTRLLVL.

In its sample, this clonotype was seen a few times. The gene calls are TRBV5-1 and TRBJ2-5, with a tentative D call TRBD2 (6 bases). CDR3 length equals 12 residues. V shed 6 bases and J shed 5 bases, with 11 bases lying between them. The germline gives CDR1 SGHRS, CDR2 YFSETQ. CDR3 residues: CASTLEGETQYF. CDR3 bases: TGCGCCAGCACCCTGGAGGGGGAGACCCAGTACTTC.

The sample holds many counts of this clonotype. The chain is built from TRBV2 and TRBJ1-5; D uncertain. In germline, CDR1 is SNHLY, CDR2 FYNNEI. Between the trimmed V and J ends, which lost 2 bases and 1 base, there was a span of 12 bases. This CDR3 region has 16 residues. The chain's CDR3 is CASSENGPRSNQPQHF. For the CDR3, the DNA is TGTGCCAGCAGTGAAAACGGGCCCCGGAGCAATCAGCCCCAGCATTTT.

The genes are TRBV5-1 and TRBJ2-5, with TRBD1 matching over 7 bases. CDR3 length: 16 residues. J was trimmed by 5 bases and V by 5 bases; bases with no gene match: 15. CDR1 is SGHRS and CDR2 is YFSETQ in the germline V gene. The CDR3 bases are TGCGCCAGCAGTGACAGGGACAAGGGAATGGGGGAGACCCAGTACTTC. This gives the protein CASSDRDKGMGETQYF.

This clonotype was observed at least ten times. The rearrangement joins TRBV6-1 to TRBJ2-3; the D is unclear. The CDR3 extends over 14 amino acids. V was pared by 8 bases and J by 9 bases, with 21 bases between. CDR1 is MNHNS, CDR2 SASEGT, per germline. The CDR3 nucleotides read TGTGCCAGCCGGATGGACGGCATTAGAATAACGCAGTATTTT. Translated, it gives CASRMDGIRITQYF.

This clonotype was seen ten or more times. This chain uses TRBV7-9 with TRBJ2-1; D possibly matches TRBD1 or TRBD2 (6 bases each). V was shortened by 8 bases and J by 2 bases, with 16 bases between the two germline ends. Germline V CDR1 and CDR2: SEHNR, FQNEAQ (reference sequence). The CDR3 spans 15 residues. The CDR3 protein is CASFPDRGPYNEQFF. The CDR3 nucleotides read TGTGCCAGCTTCCCCGATCGGGGGCCCTACAATGAGCAGTTCTTC. The complete variable domain, with remaining parts taken from reference TRBV7-9 and TRBJ2-1, reads DTGVSQNPRHKITKRGQNVTFRCDPISEHNRLYWYRQTLGQGPEFLTYFQNEAQLEKSRLLSDRFSAERPKGSFSTLEIQRTEQGDSAMYLCASFPDRGPYNEQFFGPGTRLTVL.

This clonotype was recorded at least ten times. This chain uses TRBV3-1 with TRBJ1-2; TRBD1 agrees at 9 bases. J gave up 8 bases and V 3 bases, and 7 bases lay outside the gene matches. This CDR3 has 14 amino acids. Germline values: CDR1 LGHDT, CDR2 YNNKEL (reference sequence). The DNA for the CDR3 is TGTGCCAGCAGCCATAAGGACAGGGGCGGCGGCTACACCTTC. It codes for CASSHKDRGGGYTF.

This clonotype was recorded a few times. The V and J genes are TRBV19 and TRBJ2-7; D may be TRBD2 (6 bases). Trimming took off 9 bases at V and 2 bases at J, with 11 bases between the two ends. The CDR3 length is 12 residues. From germline, CDR1 is LNHDA and CDR2 SQIVND (reference sequence). The CDR3 DNA reads as TGTGCCAGGCTTTGGGGGGCCTACGAGCAGTACTTC. This sequence encodes CARLWGAYEQYF.

CDR3 amino acids: CATGLSGSADTQYF. The CDR3 DNA is TGTGCCACCGGACTAAGCGGGAGCGCAGATACGCAGTATTTT. The rearrangement uses TRBV24-1 and TRBJ2-3, with 8 bases identical to TRBD2. There are 14 residues in the CDR3. V was pared by 9 bases and J by 4 bases, with 8 bases of the junction left unmatched. Germline assignment: CDR1 KGHDR and CDR2 SFDVKD.

This rearrangement joins TRBV7-3 to TRBJ2-1, with 14 bases aligning to TRBD2. With 3 bases clipped from V and 9 bases from J, the junction kept 4 bases outside the gene matches. This CDR3 is built from 15 residues. The germline V gene has CDR1 SGHTA and CDR2 FQGTGA. The DNA of the CDR3 is TGTGCCAGCAGCTTTGGGACTAGCGGGAGTGTTGAGCAGTTCTTC. It specifies CASSFGTSGSVEQFF.

The table lists this clonotype with many counts. This chain connects TRBV18 to TRBJ1-1, with TRBD1 as a possible D gene (5 bases). Trimming left V 4 bases short and J 2 bases short, with 17 bases between. The CDR3 is 16 residues long. The germline CDR1 and CDR2 sequences are KGHSH and LQKENI. This chain's CDR3 is CASSLVPGTDNTEAFF. The DNA of the CDR3 is TGTGCCAGCTCACTAGTTCCCGGGACTGACAACACTGAAGCTTTCTTT.

The chain carries TRBV20-1 and TRBJ1-3, with D uncertain. V gave up 5 bases and J gave up 6 bases, with 14 bases separating them. CDR1 DFQATT and CDR2 SNEGSKA come from the germline V gene (reference sequence). CDR3 length equals 13 residues. CDR3 sequence (DNA): TGCAGTGCTGCCAGGCCGGATGAAAACACCATATATTTT. This gives the protein CSAARPDENTIYF.

The sample holds many counts of this clonotype. CDR3 region: CASSPSRSPTDTQYF. In DNA form, the CDR3 reads TGTGCCAGCAGTCCCAGTAGGAGCCCCACAGATACGCAGTATTTT. The gene calls are TRBV12-3 or TRBV12-4 and TRBJ2-3, with D hard to call. V was pared by 5 bases and J by 2 bases, with 14 bases between. The CDR3 is made up of 15 amino acids.

This clonotype was recorded at least ten times. This chain uses TRBV28 with TRBJ2-1; D gene unclear. Per the germline V gene, CDR1 is MDHEN and CDR2 is SYDVKM. The ends were cut back, 6 bases at V and 5 bases at J, with 20 bases in the middle. The CDR3 runs 16 residues. CDR3 residues: CASSPFYAASNNEQFF. In nucleotides, the CDR3 is TGTGCCAGCAGCCCTTTTTACGCCGCTTCGAACAATGAGCAGTTCTTC.

This clonotype occurred many times. CDR3 residues: CASSYRVARQPQHF. CDR3 DNA sequence: TGTGCCAGCAGCTACAGGGTCGCAAGACAGCCCCAGCATTTT. The chain carries TRBV7-8 and TRBJ1-5; maybe TRBD1 (6 bases). V lost 4 bases and J lost 7, with 14 bases in between. The germline CDR1 and CDR2 sequences are SGHVS and FQNEAQ. The CDR3 totals 14 residues.

This clonotype was recorded at least ten times. The gene calls are TRBV11-3 and TRBJ1-1, with D unclear. The CDR3 consists of 16 residues. Trimming left V 3 bases short and J 1 base short, with 15 bases between. Germline loops: CDR1 SGHNT, CDR2 YENEEA. CDR3 bases: TGTGCCAGCAGCTTGGACCACCGGGCTTGGAACACTGAAGCTTTCTTT. Its protein product is CASSLDHRAWNTEAFF.

The sample holds a few counts of this clonotype. V usage is TRBV7-3 and J usage is TRBJ2-2; TRBD1 or TRBD2 may be the D gene (7 bases each). V shed 8 bases and J shed 5 bases, with 12 bases lying between them. The germline V gene has CDR1 SGHTA and CDR2 FQGTGA. This CDR3 contains 13 residues. Here the CDR3 DNA reads TGTGCCAGCGGCAGGGGGGGGACCGGGGAGCTGTTTTTT. Encoded protein: CASGRGGTGELFF. Drawing the rest from reference TRBV7-3 and TRBJ2-2, the complete variable domain is GAGVSQTPSNKVTEKGKYVELRCDPISGHTALYWYRQSLGQGPEFLIYFQGTGAADDSGLPNDRFFAVRPEGSVSTLKIQRTERGDSAVYLCASGRGGTGELFFGEGSRLTVL.

This clonotype appeared many times. V is TRBV12-3 or TRBV12-4 and J is TRBJ2-7; weak D call: TRBD2 (6 bases). The CDR3 runs 15 residues. V was clipped by 1 base and J by 4 bases, with 14 bases between them. The CDR3 here is CASSLVEAGKYEQYF. DNA for the CDR3: TGTGCCAGCAGTTTAGTGGAGGCGGGGAAATACGAGCAGTACTTC.

The chain is built from TRBV11-2 and TRBJ1-5; TRBD1 is a possible D gene (5 bases). CDR3 size: 13 residues. CDR1 is SGHAT, CDR2 FQNNGV, per germline. The V gene lost 0 bases and the J gene lost 7 bases, with 7 bases spanning the gap. The CDR3 region is CASSLERDQPQHF. In DNA, the CDR3 is TGTGCCAGCAGCTTAGAGAGGGACCAGCCCCAGCATTTT.